The clone carrying this T cell receptor (beta chain) was counted many times. There are 15 residues in the CDR3. Trimming took 8 bases from V and 0 from J; bases not matched to a gene: 7. Time point denoted: before trial treatment. These data come from a study of low-dose radiotherapy and immunotherapy resistance in tumors. Study-wide context: The study administered intravenous cyclophosphamide at 200 mg/m2 every two weeks, one day ahead of radiation and immunotherapy.

Both TCRalpha and TCRbeta chains were reverse transcribed with V-gene-specific primers. Over roughly 20 PCR cycles, TCRs were amplified from a constant-region primer and V-primer adapter. Each CDR3 protein gets one entry after TCRdb re-called the reads with MiXCR. The sample shows approximately 70,000 distinct CDR3 sequences, more than 25% of them seen only once. The chain has TRBV12-3 or TRBV12-4 and TRBJ2-1; 7 nucleotides match TRBD1. The sample here was PBMCs, taken before treatment. The sequence was obtained from a female donor with ovarian cancer. CDR3: CASRTRTGSYNEQFF. The CDR3 DNA sequence: TGTGCCAGCCGGACCCGGACAGGCTCCTACAATGAGCAGTTCTTC.